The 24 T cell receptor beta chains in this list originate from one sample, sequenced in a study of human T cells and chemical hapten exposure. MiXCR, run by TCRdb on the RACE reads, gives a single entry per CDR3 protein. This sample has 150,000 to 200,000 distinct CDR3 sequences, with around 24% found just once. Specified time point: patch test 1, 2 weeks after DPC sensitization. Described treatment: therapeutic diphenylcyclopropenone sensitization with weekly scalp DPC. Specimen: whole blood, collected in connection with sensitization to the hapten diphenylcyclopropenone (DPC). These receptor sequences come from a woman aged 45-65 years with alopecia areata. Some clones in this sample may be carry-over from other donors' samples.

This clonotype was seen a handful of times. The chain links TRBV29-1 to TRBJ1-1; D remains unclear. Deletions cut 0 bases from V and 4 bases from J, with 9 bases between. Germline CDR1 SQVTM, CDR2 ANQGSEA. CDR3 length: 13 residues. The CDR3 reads CSVEDPPGTEAFF. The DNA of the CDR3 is TGCAGCGTTGAAGATCCTCCGGGCACTGAAGCTTTCTTT.

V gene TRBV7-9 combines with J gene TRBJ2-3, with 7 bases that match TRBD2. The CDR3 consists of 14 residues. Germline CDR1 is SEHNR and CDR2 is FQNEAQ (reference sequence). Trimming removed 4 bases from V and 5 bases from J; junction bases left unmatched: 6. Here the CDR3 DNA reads TGTGCCAGCAGCTCCGGACTAGTTTTAGATACGCAGTATTTT. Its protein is CASSSGLVLDTQYF.

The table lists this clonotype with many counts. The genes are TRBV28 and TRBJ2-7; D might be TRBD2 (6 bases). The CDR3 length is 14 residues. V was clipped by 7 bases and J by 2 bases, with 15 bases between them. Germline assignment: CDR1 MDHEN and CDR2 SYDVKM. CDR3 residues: CASMGLAIPYEQYF. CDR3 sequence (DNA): TGTGCCAGCATGGGCCTAGCGATCCCCTACGAGCAGTACTTC.

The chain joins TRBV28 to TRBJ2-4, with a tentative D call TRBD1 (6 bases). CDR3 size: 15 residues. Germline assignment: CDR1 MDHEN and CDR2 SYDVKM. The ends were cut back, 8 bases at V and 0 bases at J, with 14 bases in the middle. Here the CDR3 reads CASSGQLLAKNIQYF. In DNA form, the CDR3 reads TGTGCCAGCTCCGGACAGCTACTAGCCAAAAACATTCAGTACTTC.

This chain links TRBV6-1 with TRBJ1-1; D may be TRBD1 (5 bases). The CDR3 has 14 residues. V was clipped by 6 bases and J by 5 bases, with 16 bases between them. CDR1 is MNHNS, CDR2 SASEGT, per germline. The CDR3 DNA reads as TGTGCCAGCAGGTTGGACGGGGGAGGGACTGAAGCTTTCTTT. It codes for CASRLDGGGTEAFF.

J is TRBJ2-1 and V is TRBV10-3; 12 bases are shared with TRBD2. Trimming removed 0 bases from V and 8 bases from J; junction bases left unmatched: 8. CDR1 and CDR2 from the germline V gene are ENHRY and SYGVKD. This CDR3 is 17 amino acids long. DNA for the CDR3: TGTGCCATCAGTGAGTCGATAGTGACTAGCGGGAGTTATGAGCAGTTCTTC. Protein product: CAISESIVTSGSYEQFF.

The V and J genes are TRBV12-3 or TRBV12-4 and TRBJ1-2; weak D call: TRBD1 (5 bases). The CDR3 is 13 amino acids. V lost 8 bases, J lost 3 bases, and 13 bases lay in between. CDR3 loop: CASARGDDYGYTF. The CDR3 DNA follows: TGTGCCAGCGCGCGAGGGGATGACTATGGCTACACCTTC.

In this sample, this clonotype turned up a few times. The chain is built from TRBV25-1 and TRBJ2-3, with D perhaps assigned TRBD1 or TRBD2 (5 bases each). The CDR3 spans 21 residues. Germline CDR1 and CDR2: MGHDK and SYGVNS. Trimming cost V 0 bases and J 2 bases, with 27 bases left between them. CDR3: CASSEYKKDGHNGATTDTQYF. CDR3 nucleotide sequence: TGTGCCAGCAGTGAATATAAAAAGGATGGCCACAACGGGGCAACCACAGATACGCAGTATTTT.

CDR3 protein: CASSLGGLPDNEQFF. CDR3 nucleotides: TGCGCCAGCAGCTTGGGGGGACTACCCGACAATGAGCAGTTCTTC. The V gene is TRBV5-1, the J gene TRBJ2-1, with 7 bases fitting TRBD2. The germline gives CDR1 SGHRS, CDR2 YFSETQ. V shed 0 bases and J 5 bases; nucleotides not matched to a gene: 5. CDR3 size: 15 residues.

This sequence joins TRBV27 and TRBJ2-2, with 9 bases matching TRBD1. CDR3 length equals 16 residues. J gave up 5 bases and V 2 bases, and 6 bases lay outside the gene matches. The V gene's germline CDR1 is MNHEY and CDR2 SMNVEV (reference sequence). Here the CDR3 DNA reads TGTGCCAGCAGTTTAGGGAACAGGGGGCGGACCGGGGAGCTGTTTTTT. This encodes CASSLGNRGRTGELFF.

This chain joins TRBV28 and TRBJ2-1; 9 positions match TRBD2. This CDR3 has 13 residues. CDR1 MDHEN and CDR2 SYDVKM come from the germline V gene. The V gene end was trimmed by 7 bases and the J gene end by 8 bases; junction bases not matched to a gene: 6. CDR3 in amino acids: CASTTSGYDEQFF. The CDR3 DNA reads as TGTGCCAGCACGACTAGCGGTTACGATGAGCAGTTCTTC.

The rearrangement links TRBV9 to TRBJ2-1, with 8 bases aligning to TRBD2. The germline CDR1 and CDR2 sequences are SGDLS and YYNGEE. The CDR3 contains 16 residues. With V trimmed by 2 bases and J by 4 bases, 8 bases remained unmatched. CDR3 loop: CASSVLTSGIYNEQFF. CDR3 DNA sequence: TGTGCCAGCAGCGTCCTAACTAGCGGAATATACAATGAGCAGTTCTTC.

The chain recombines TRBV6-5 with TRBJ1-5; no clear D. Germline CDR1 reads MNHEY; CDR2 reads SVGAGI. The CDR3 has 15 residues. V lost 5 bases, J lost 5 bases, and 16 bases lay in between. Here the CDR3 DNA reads TGTGCCAGCAGTGCGGTTGGGTCGACGGATCAGCCCCAGCATTTT. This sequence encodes CASSAVGSTDQPQHF.

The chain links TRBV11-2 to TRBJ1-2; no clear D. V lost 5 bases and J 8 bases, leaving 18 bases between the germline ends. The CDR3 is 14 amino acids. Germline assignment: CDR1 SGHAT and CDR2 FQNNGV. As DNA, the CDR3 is TGTGCCAGCAGCCCGGGATCCCACCCCGGGGGCTACACCTTC. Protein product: CASSPGSHPGGYTF. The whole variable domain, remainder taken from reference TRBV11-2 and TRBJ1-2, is EAGVAQSPRYKIIEKRQSVAFWCNPISGHATLYWYQQILGQGPKLLIQFQNNGVVDDSQLPKDRFSAERLKGVDSTLKIQPAKLEDSAVYLCASSPGSHPGGYTFGSGTRLTVV.

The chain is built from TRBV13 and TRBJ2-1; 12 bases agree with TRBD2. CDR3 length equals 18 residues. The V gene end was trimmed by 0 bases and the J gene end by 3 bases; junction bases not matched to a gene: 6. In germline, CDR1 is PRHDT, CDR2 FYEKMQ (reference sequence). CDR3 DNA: TGTGCCAGCAGCTTAGGCTCGGCTAGCGGGAGGGACTACAATGAGCAGTTCTTC. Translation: CASSLGSASGRDYNEQFF.

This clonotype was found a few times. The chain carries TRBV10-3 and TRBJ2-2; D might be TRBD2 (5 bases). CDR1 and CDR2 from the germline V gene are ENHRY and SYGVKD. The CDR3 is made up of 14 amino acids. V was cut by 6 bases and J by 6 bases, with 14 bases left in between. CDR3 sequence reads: CAIRYTRSSGELFF. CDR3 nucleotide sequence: TGTGCCATCAGATATACTAGGTCCTCCGGGGAGCTGTTTTTT.

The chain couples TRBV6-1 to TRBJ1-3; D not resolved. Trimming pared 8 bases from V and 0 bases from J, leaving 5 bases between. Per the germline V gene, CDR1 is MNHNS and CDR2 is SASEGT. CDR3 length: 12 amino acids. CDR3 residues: CASGSSGNTIYF. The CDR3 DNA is TGTGCCAGCGGAAGCTCTGGAAACACCATATATTTT.

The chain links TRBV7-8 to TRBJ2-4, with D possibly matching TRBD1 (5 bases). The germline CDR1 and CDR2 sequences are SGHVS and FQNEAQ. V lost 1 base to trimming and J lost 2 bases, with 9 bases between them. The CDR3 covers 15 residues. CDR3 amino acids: CASSLVGATKNIQYF. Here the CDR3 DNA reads TGTGCCAGCAGCTTAGTTGGGGCCACCAAAAACATTCAGTACTTC.

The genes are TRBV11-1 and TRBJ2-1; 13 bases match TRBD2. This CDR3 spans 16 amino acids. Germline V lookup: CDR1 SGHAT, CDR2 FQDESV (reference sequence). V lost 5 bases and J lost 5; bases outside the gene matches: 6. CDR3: CASSKEGLAGNNEQFF. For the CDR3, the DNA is TGTGCCAGCAGCAAAGAGGGACTAGCGGGAAACAATGAGCAGTTCTTC.

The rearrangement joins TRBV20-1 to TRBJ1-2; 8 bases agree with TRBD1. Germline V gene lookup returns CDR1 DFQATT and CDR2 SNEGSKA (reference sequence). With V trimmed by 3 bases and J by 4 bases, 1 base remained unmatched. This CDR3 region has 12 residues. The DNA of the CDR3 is TGCAGTGCTAGGCAGGGGGCCTATGGCTACACCTTC. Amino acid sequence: CSARQGAYGYTF.

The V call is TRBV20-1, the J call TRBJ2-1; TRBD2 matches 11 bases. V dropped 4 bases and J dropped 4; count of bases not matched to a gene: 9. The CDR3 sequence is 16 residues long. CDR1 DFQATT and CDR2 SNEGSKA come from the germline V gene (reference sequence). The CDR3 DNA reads TGCAGTGCTACGGTACTAGCGGGAGAGGGGTACAATGAGCAGTTCTTC. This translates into CSATVLAGEGYNEQFF.

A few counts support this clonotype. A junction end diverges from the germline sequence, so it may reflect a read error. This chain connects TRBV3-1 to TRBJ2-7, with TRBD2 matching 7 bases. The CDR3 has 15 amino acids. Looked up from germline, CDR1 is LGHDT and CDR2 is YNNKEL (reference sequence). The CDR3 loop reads CASSQDPSGSFEQYF. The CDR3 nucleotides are TGTGCCAGCAGCCAAGACCCTAGCGGATCCTTCGAGCAGTACTTC.

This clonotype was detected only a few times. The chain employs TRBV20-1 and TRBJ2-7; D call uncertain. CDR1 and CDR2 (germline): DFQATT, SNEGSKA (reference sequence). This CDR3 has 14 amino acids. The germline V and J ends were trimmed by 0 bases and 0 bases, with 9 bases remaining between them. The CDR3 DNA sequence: TGCAGTGCTAGAGATCTTGCCCGCTCCTACGAGCAGTACTTC. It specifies CSARDLARSYEQYF.

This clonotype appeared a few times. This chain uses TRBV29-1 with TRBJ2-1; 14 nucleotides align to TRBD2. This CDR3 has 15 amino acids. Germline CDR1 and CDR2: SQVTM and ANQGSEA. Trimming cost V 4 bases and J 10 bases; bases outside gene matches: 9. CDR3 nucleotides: TGCAGCGTTGGAGGCGGGACTAGCGGGAGTGCGGAGCAGTTCTTC. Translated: CSVGGGTSGSAEQFF.